These T cell receptor beta chains were read from a single sample in a study of blood T cell repertoires in COVID-19. The protocol was immunoSEQ multiplex PCR, while the TCRdb copy is restricted to in-frame clones and leaves out a portion. The sample records about 22,000 clones, about 89% being singletons. Sample: peripheral blood. These receptor sequences come from a human donor with active COVID-19. The donor label of this sample is uncertain. Each CDR3 is given with its conserved first and last residue. Each record gives: D gene, clone size, V gene, J gene, CDR3 protein, CDR3 DNA. The D gene is left open where the match is weak. For some rows the clone size is stated as once, few or many, or as a class when expanded; others skip it.

d_gene: .; abundance: .; v_gene: TRBV15; j_gene: TRBJ2-7; CDR3aa: CATSRDREGVYEQYF; CDR3nt: TGTGCCACCAGCAGAGATCGCGAGGGGGTTTACGAGCAGTACTTC
d_gene: TRBD2; abundance: .; v_gene: TRBV28; j_gene: TRBJ2-7; CDR3aa: CASSSLAGSTFYEQYF; CDR3nt: TGTGCCAGCAGTTCACTAGCGGGGTCAACCTTCTACGAGCAGTACTTC
d_gene: .; abundance: .; v_gene: TRBV19; j_gene: TRBJ2-2; CDR3aa: CASTPVANTGELFF; CDR3nt: TGTGCCAGTACACCGGTCGCGAACACCGGGGAGCTGTTTTTT
d_gene: TRBD1; abundance: few; v_gene: TRBV19; j_gene: TRBJ1-1; CDR3aa: CASSGQVNTEAFF; CDR3nt: TGTGCCAGTAGCGGACAGGTGAACACTGAAGCTTTCTTT
d_gene: .; abundance: .; v_gene: TRBV1; j_gene: TRBJ2-5; CDR3aa: CTSSQDLAGASQETQYF; CDR3nt: TGCACCAGCAGCCAAGACTTAGCGGGGGCCTCCCAAGAGACCCAGTACTTC
d_gene: TRBD2; abundance: .; v_gene: TRBV7-2; j_gene: TRBJ2-1; CDR3aa: CASSSTSGIYNEQFF; CDR3nt: TGTGCCAGCAGCTCGACTAGCGGGATCTACAATGAGCAGTTCTTC
d_gene: .; abundance: .; v_gene: TRBV12-3/TRBV12-4; j_gene: TRBJ1-1; CDR3aa: CASSFGGIEAFF; CDR3nt: TGTGCCAGCAGTTTCGGGGGTATTGAAGCTTTCTTT
d_gene: TRBD1; abundance: .; v_gene: TRBV5-1; j_gene: TRBJ1-2; CDR3aa: CASSSLITGARIHGYTF; CDR3nt: TGCGCCAGCAGCTCCCTTATCACAGGGGCCCGGATACATGGCTACACCTTC
d_gene: TRBD1; abundance: .; v_gene: TRBV24-1; j_gene: TRBJ2-7; CDR3aa: CAKRQGSHEQYF; CDR3nt: TGTGCCAAAAGACAGGGATCCCACGAGCAGTACTTC
d_gene: .; abundance: once; v_gene: TRBV4-1; j_gene: TRBJ1-4; CDR3aa: CASSPHGRQGPTNEKLFF; CDR3nt: TGCGCCAGCAGCCCTCACGGAAGGCAGGGGCCAACTAATGAAAAACTGTTTTTT
d_gene: .; abundance: .; v_gene: TRBV7-2; j_gene: TRBJ2-1; CDR3aa: CASSPGLSGDEQFF; CDR3nt: TGTGCCAGCAGCCCAGGTCTTTCCGGCGATGAGCAGTTCTTC
d_gene: TRBD2; abundance: .; v_gene: TRBV19; j_gene: TRBJ2-3; CDR3aa: CASSGGAVWTTDTQYF; CDR3nt: TGTGCCAGTAGCGGGGGGGCGGTCTGGACCACAGATACGCAGTATTTT
d_gene: .; abundance: few; v_gene: TRBV18; j_gene: TRBJ2-5; CDR3aa: CASSEDGETQYF; CDR3nt: TGTGCCAGCTCGGAGGATGGAGAGACCCAGTACTTC
d_gene: TRBD1; abundance: .; v_gene: TRBV5-4; j_gene: TRBJ2-2; CDR3aa: CASSPNVDRVFGELFF; CDR3nt: TGTGCCAGCAGCCCGAACGTGGACAGGGTCTTCGGGGAGCTGTTTTTT
d_gene: .; abundance: medium-sized; v_gene: TRBV10-3; j_gene: TRBJ1-2; CDR3aa: CAITPYAGISAPGGYTF; CDR3nt: TGTGCCATCACACCTTATGCGGGGATTTCAGCCCCCGGTGGCTACACCTTC
d_gene: TRBD1; abundance: .; v_gene: TRBV3-1/TRBV3-2; j_gene: TRBJ1-4; CDR3aa: CASSPRTGKGGEKLFF; CDR3nt: TGTGCCAGCAGCCCGAGGACAGGGAAAGGGGGAGAAAAACTGTTTTTT
d_gene: TRBD2; abundance: .; v_gene: TRBV7-2; j_gene: TRBJ2-3; CDR3aa: CASSLGPLAGVVNTQYF; CDR3nt: TGTGCCAGCAGCTTGGGTCCACTAGCGGGAGTAGTGAATACGCAGTATTTT
d_gene: TRBD1; abundance: .; v_gene: TRBV5-1; j_gene: TRBJ2-4; CDR3aa: CASSFQQGAKNIQYF; CDR3nt: TGCGCCAGCAGCTTCCAACAGGGGGCCAAAAACATTCAGTACTTC
d_gene: TRBD2; abundance: once; v_gene: TRBV5-1; j_gene: TRBJ2-3; CDR3aa: CASSLAGGNLDTQYF; CDR3nt: TGCGCCAGCAGCTTGGCGGGGGGAAATCTAGATACGCAGTATTTT
d_gene: TRBD2; abundance: .; v_gene: TRBV2; j_gene: TRBJ2-3; CDR3aa: CASRSSRETDTQYF; CDR3nt: TGTGCCAGCAGGTCGTCGCGGGAGACAGATACGCAGTATTTT
d_gene: .; abundance: .; v_gene: TRBV5-1; j_gene: TRBJ1-2; CDR3aa: CASSLEGYNYGYTF; CDR3nt: TGCGCCAGCAGCTTGGAGGGGTATAACTATGGCTACACCTTC
d_gene: .; abundance: .; v_gene: TRBV19; j_gene: TRBJ1-6; CDR3aa: CASSIDNFSPLHF; CDR3nt: TGTGCCAGTAGTATAGATAATTTTTCACCCCTCCACTTT
d_gene: TRBD2; abundance: .; v_gene: TRBV7-2; j_gene: TRBJ2-7; CDR3aa: CASSVGLAGGPGQYF; CDR3nt: TGTGCCAGCAGCGTCGGACTAGCGGGAGGGCCAGGGCAGTACTTC
d_gene: TRBD1; abundance: .; v_gene: TRBV12-5; j_gene: TRBJ2-2; CDR3aa: CASGKTGEVNTGELFF; CDR3nt: TGTGCTAGTGGTAAGACAGGGGAGGTGAACACCGGGGAGCTGTTTTTT
d_gene: .; abundance: .; v_gene: TRBV27; j_gene: TRBJ2-7; CDR3aa: CASRRSGTPSYEQYF; CDR3nt: TGTGCCAGCAGGCGGTCCGGGACACCTTCCTACGAGCAGTACTTC
d_gene: .; abundance: .; v_gene: TRBV19; j_gene: TRBJ2-7; CDR3aa: CASSMAGTYYEQYF; CDR3nt: TGTGCCAGTAGTATGGCGGGAACCTACTACGAGCAGTACTTC
d_gene: TRBD1; abundance: once; v_gene: TRBV7-6; j_gene: TRBJ2-3; CDR3aa: CASSLSSGGTDTQYF; CDR3nt: TGTGCCAGCAGCTTATCATCAGGGGGCACCGATACGCAGTATTTT
d_gene: TRBD1; abundance: .; v_gene: TRBV2; j_gene: TRBJ1-5; CDR3aa: CASSVEQGIPQPQHF; CDR3nt: TGTGCCAGCAGTGTTGAACAGGGGATACCGCAGCCCCAGCATTTT
d_gene: .; abundance: .; v_gene: TRBV19; j_gene: TRBJ1-2; CDR3aa: CASSFLAQDGYTF; CDR3nt: TGTGCCAGTAGTTTTCTTGCACAGGATGGCTACACCTTC